This TCR beta chain is drawn from a study of blood T cell repertoires in COVID-19. Per the original data handling: By means of reference gene primer amplification, nucleated cell counts were estimated. Some clones are missing from TCRdb's copy, which holds only in-frame ones; the method was immunoSEQ multiplex PCR. Clonal size and the V and J genes are those of that table, whereas D and trimming came from the DNA. The sample contains 250,000 to 300,000 clones, approximately 80% of which appear only once. Germline V CDR1 and CDR2: GTSNPN, SVGIG (reference sequence). Germline trimming cut 4 bases from V and 4 bases from J; bases unmatched to any gene: 4. This CDR3 spans 14 amino acids.

Input material: peripheral blood. The clonotype was recovered from a woman aged 60-70 years with active or convalescent COVID-19. The V and J genes are TRBV30 and TRBJ2-5; 12 bases are shared with TRBD1. The CDR3 sequence is CAWNRDRGRETQYF. The DNA of the CDR3 is TGTGCCTGGAACCGGGACAGGGGGCGAGAGACCCAGTACTTC.